This T cell receptor (beta chain) came from a study of kidney transplant recipient with SARS-CoV-2 infection. This clonotype was seen more than once but under ten times. The CDR3 loop spans 18 amino acids. Trimming left V 5 bases short and J 5 bases short, with 24 bases between. The germline gives CDR1 LGHDT, CDR2 YNNKEL (reference sequence). One entry per CDR3 protein, called by TCRdb with MiXCR from the reads. There are 200,000 to 300,000 distinct CDR3 sequences in the sample; under 30% occur only once, and 7% to 8% lies in the top ten. The TCR originated in a male patient between 25 and 39 years old who had COVID-19 and was a kidney transplant recipient. Some T cells may arise from the graft donor. The genes are TRBV3-1 and TRBJ2-2, with D unresolved. Sequenced here: a blood sample, sampled at baseline and between days 110 and 120 from a kidney transplant recipient. CDR3 sequence (DNA): TGTGCCAGCAGCAACGGGTGTCCCATTTCAGGCTTGACCGGGGAGCTGTTTTTT. It yields the protein CASSNGCPISGLTGELFF. Complete variable domain (other parts from reference TRBV3-1 and TRBJ2-2): DTAVSQTPKYLVTQMGNDKSIKCEQNLGHDTMYWYKQDSKKFLKIMFSYNNKELIINETVPNRFSPKSPDKAHLNLHINSLELGDSAVYFCASSNGCPISGLTGELFFGEGSRLTVL.